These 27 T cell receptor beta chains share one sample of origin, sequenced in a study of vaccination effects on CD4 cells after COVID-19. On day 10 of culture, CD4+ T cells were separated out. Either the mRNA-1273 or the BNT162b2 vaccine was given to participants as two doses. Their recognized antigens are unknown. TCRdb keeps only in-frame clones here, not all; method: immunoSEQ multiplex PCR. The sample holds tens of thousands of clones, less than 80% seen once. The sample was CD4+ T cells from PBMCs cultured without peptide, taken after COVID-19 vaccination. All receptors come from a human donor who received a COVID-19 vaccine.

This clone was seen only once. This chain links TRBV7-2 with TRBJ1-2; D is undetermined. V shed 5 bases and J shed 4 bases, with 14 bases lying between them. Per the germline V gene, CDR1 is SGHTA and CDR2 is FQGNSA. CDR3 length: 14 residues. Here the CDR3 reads CASSPHGSPYGYTF. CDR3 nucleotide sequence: TGTGCCAGCAGCCCCCACGGCAGTCCCTATGGCTACACCTTC. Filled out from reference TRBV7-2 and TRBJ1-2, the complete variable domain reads GAGVSQSPSNKVTEKGKDVELRCDPISGHTALYWYRQSLGQGLEFLIYFQGNSAPDKSGLPSDRFSAERTGGSVSTLTIQRTQQEDSAVYLCASSPHGSPYGYTFGSGTRLTVV.

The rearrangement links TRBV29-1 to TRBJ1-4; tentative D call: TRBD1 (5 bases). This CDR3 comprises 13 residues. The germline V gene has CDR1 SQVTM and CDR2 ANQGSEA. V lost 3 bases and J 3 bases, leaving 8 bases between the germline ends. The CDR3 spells CSVEKGSNEKLFF. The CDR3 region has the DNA TGCAGCGTTGAGAAGGGGTCTAATGAAAAACTGTTTTTT.

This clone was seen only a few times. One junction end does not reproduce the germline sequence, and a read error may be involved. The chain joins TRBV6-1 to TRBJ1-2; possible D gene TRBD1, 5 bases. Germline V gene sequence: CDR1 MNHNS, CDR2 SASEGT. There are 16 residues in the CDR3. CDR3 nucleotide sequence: TGTGCCAGCAGGGAAGTGGGTACGGCAGGGTCGAATGGCTACACCTTC. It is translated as CASREVGTAGSNGYTF.

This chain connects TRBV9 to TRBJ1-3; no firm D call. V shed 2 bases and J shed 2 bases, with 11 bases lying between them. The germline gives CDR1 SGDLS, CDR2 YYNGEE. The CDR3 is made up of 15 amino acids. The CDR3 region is CASSVLGETGNTIYF. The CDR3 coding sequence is TGTGCCAGCAGCGTTTTGGGTGAAACTGGAAACACCATATATTTT.

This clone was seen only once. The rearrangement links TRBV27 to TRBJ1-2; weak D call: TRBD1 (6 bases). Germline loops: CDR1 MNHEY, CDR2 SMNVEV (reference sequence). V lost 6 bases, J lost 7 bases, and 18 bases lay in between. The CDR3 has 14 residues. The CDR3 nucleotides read TGTGCCAGCAGCCCTTCTAGGGGGTCGGGTGGCTACACCTTC. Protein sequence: CASSPSRGSGGYTF.

CDR3 region: CASSLDALASDTQYF. The CDR3 nucleotides read TGCGCCAGCAGCTTGGATGCTCTAGCCTCAGATACGCAGTATTTT. The J gene is TRBJ2-3, the V gene TRBV5-1, with D perhaps TRBD2 (5 bases). The ends were cut back, 0 bases at V and 4 bases at J, with 12 bases in the middle. Germline V gene lookup returns CDR1 SGHRS and CDR2 YFSETQ. The CDR3 spans 15 residues.

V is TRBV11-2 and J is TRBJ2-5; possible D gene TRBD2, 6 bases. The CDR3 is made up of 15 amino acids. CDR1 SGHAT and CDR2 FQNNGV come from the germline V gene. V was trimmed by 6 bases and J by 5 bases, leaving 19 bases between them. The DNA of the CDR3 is TGTGCCAGCAGTTCGATTACGGGGAGGCACGAGACCCAGTACTTC. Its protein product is CASSSITGRHETQYF. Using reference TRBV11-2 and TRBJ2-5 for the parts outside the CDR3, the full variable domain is EAGVAQSPRYKIIEKRQSVAFWCNPISGHATLYWYQQILGQGPKLLIQFQNNGVVDDSQLPKDRFSAERLKGVDSTLKIQPAKLEDSAVYLCASSSITGRHETQYFGPGTRLLVL.

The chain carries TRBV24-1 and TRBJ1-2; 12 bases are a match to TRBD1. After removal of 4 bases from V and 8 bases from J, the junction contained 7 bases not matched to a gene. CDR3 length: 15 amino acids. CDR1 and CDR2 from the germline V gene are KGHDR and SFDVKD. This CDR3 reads CATSDPGQGAPGYTF. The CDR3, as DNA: TGTGCCACCAGTGACCCGGGACAGGGGGCGCCCGGCTACACCTTC.

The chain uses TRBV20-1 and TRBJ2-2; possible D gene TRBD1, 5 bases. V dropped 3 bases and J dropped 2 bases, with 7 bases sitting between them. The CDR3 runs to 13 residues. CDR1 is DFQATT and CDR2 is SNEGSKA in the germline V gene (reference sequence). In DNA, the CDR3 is TGCAGTGCTAGTAGGGGAAACACCGGGGAGCTGTTTTTT. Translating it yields CSASRGNTGELFF.

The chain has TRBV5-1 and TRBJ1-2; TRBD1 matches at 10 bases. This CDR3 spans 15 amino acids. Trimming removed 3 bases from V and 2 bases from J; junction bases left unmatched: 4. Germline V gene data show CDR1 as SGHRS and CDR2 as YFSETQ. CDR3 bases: TGCGCCAGCAGCTCACCGGGACAGGGGAACTATGGCTACACCTTC. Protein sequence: CASSSPGQGNYGYTF.

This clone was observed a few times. CDR3 DNA: TGTGCCAGCCGCCCGGGACAGGGCTATGGCTACACCTTC. It codes for CASRPGQGYGYTF. V and J are TRBV2 and TRBJ1-2; 9 bases match TRBD1. From germline, CDR1 is SNHLY and CDR2 FYNNEI. V was pared by 8 bases and J by 4 bases, with 5 bases of the junction left unmatched. The CDR3 spans 13 residues.

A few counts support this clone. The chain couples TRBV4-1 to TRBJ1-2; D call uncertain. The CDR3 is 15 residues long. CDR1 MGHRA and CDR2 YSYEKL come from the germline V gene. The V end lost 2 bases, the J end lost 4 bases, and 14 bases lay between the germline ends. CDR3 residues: CASSQSTRPFYGYTF. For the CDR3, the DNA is TGCGCCAGCAGCCAATCGACCCGGCCTTTCTATGGCTACACCTTC.

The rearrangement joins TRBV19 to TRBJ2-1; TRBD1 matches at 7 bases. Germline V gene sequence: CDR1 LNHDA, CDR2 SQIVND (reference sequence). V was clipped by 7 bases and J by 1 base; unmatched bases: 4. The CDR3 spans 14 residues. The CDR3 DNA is TGTGCCAGTAAAACAGGGGAGTCCTACAATGAGCAGTTCTTC. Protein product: CASKTGESYNEQFF.

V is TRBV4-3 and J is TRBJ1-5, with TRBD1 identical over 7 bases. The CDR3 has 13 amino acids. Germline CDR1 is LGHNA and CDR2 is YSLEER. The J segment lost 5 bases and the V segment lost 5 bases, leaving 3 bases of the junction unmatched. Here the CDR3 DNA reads TGCGCCAGCAGCTTAACAGGGGATCAGCCCCAGCATTTT. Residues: CASSLTGDQPQHF.

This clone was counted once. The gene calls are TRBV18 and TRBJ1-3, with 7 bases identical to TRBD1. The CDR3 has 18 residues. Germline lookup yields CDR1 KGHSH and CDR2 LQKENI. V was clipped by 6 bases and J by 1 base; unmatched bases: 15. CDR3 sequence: CASSTLGQESASGNTIYF. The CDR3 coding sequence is TGTGCCAGCTCTACCCTCGGACAGGAATCGGCGTCTGGAAACACCATATATTTT.

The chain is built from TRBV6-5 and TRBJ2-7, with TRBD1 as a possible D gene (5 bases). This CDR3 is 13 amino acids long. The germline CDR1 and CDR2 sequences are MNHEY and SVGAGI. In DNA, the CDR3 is TGTGCCAGCAGTTACTCGGACAAGTCTGTTCAGTCGGTC. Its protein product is CASSYSDKSVQSV.

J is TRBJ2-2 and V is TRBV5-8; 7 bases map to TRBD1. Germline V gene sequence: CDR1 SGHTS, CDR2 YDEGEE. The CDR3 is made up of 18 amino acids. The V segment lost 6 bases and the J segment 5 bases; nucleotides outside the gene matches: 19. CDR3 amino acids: CASTTGQPFRVSTGELFF. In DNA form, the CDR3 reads TGTGCCAGCACTACGGGACAGCCATTCCGGGTATCTACCGGGGAGCTGTTTTTT.

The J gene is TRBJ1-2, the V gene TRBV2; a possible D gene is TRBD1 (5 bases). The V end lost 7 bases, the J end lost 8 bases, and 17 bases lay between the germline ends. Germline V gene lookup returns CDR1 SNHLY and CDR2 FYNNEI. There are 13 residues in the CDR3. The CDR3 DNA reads TGTGCCAGCAATAACCAGGGACGCAACGGCTACACCTTC. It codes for CASNNQGRNGYTF.

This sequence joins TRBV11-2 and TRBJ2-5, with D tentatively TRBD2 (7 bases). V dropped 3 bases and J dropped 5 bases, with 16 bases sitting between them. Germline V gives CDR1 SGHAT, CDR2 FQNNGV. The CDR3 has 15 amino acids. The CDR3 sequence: CASSFVAGAGETQYF. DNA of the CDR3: TGTGCCAGCAGCTTTGTGGCGGGGGCCGGGGAGACCCAGTACTTC. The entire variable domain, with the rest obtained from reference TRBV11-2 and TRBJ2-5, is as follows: EAGVAQSPRYKIIEKRQSVAFWCNPISGHATLYWYQQILGQGPKLLIQFQNNGVVDDSQLPKDRFSAERLKGVDSTLKIQPAKLEDSAVYLCASSFVAGAGETQYFGPGTRLLVL.

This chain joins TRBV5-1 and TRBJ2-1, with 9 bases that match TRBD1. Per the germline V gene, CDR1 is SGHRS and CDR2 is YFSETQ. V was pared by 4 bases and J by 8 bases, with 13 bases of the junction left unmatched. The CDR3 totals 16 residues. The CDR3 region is CASSIGPGQGRDEQFF. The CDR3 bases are TGCGCCAGCAGCATAGGTCCGGGACAGGGCCGAGATGAGCAGTTCTTC.

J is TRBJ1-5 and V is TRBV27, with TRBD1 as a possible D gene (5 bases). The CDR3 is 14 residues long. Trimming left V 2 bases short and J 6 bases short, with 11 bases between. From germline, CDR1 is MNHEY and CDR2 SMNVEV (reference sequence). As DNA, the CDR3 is TGTGCCAGCAGTTTAATAGGTAGGGGTCAGCCCCAGCATTTT. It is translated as CASSLIGRGQPQHF.

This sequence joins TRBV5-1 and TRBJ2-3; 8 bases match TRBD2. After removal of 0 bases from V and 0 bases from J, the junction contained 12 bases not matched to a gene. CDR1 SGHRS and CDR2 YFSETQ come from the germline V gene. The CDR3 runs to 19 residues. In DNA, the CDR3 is TGCGCCAGCAGCTTGGATTCGAGGCGGGGGGCCGCTAGCACAGATACGCAGTATTTT. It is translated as CASSLDSRRGAASTDTQYF.

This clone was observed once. CDR3 in amino acids: CASSLNRLRYEQYV. CDR3 coding DNA: TGTGCCAGCAGCTTAAACCGGCTCAGATACGAGCAGTACGTC. The J gene is TRBJ2-7, the V gene TRBV7-8, with D hard to call. The V end lost 2 bases, the J end lost 4 bases, and 12 bases lay between the germline ends. In germline, CDR1 is SGHVS, CDR2 FQNEAQ. The CDR3 extends over 14 amino acids.

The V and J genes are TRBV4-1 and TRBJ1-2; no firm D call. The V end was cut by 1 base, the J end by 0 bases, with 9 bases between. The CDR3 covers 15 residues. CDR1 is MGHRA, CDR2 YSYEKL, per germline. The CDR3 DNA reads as TGCGCCAGCAGCCAAGGGCCGACTTCTAACTATGGCTACACCTTC. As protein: CASSQGPTSNYGYTF.

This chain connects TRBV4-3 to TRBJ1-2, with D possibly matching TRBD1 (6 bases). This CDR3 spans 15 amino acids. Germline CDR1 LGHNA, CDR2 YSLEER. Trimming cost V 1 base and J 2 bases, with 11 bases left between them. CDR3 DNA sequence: TGCGCCAGCAGCCAAGTCCAACAGGGCAACTATGGCTACACCTTC. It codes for CASSQVQQGNYGYTF.

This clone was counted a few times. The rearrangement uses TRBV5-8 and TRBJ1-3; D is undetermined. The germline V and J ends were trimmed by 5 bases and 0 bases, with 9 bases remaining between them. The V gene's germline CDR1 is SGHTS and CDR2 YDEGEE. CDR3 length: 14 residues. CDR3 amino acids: CASSLRYSGNTIYF. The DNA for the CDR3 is TGTGCCAGCAGTCTACGCTACTCTGGAAACACCATATATTTT.

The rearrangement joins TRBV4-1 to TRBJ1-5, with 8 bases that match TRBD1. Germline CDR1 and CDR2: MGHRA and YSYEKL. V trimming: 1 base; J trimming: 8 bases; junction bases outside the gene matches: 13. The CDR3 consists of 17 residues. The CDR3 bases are TGCGCCAGCAGCCAAGTACTCAGGGGGCCCTGGGGTAAGCCCCAGCATTTT. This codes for CASSQVLRGPWGKPQHF.